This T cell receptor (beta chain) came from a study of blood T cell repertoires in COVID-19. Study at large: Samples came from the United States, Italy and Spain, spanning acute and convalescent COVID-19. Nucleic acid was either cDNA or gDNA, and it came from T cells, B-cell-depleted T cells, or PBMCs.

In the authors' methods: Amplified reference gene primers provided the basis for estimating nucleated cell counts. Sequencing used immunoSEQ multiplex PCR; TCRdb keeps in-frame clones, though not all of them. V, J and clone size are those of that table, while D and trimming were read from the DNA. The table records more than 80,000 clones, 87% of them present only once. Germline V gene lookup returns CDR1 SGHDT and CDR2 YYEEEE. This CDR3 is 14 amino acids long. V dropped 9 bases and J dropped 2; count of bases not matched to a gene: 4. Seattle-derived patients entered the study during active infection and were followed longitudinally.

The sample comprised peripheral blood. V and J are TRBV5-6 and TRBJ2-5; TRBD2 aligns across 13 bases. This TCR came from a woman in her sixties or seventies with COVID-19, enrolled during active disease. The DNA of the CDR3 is TGTGCCACCAGACTAGCGGGGGGACAAGAGACCCAGTACTTC. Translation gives CATRLAGGQETQYF.